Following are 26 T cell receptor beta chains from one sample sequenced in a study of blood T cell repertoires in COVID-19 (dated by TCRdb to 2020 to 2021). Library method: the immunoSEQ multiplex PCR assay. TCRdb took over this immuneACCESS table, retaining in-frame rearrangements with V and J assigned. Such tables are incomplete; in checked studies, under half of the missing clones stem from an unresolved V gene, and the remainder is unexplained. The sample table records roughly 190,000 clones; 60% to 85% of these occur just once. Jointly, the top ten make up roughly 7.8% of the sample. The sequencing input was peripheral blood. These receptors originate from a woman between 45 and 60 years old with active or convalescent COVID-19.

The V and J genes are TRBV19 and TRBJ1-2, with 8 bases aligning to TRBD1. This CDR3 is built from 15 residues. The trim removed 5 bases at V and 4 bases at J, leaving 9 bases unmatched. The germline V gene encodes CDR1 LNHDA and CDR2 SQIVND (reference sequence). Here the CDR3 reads CASSLMDRVGYGYTF. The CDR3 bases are TGTGCCAGTAGTCTTATGGACAGGGTGGGCTATGGCTACACCTTC. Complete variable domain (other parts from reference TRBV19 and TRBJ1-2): DGGITQSPKYLFRKEGQNVTLSCEQNLNHDAMYWYRQDPGQGLRLIYYSQIVNDFQKGDIAEGYSVSREKKESFPLTVTSAQKNPTAFYLCASSLMDRVGYGYTFGSGTRLTVV.

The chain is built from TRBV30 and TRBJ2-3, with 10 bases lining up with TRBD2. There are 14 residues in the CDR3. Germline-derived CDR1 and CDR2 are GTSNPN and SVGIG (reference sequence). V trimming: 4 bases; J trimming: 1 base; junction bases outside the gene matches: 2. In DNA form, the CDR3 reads TGTGCCTGGACCGGACTAGCGGGCACAGATACGCAGTATTTT. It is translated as CAWTGLAGTDTQYF.

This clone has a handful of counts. The CDR3 is CASSRQGGGGNQPQHF. The CDR3 DNA reads TGTGCCAGCTCTCGACAGGGAGGCGGCGGCAATCAGCCCCAGCATTTT. V usage is TRBV19 and J usage is TRBJ1-5; 7 nucleotides align to TRBD1. CDR3 length: 16 amino acids. Germline V gives CDR1 LNHDA, CDR2 SQIVND (reference sequence). V was clipped by 9 bases and J by 2 bases; unmatched bases: 13. Drawing the rest from reference TRBV19 and TRBJ1-5, the complete variable domain is DGGITQSPKYLFRKEGQNVTLSCEQNLNHDAMYWYRQDPGQGLRLIYYSQIVNDFQKGDIAEGYSVSREKKESFPLTVTSAQKNPTAFYLCASSRQGGGGNQPQHFGDGTRLSIL.

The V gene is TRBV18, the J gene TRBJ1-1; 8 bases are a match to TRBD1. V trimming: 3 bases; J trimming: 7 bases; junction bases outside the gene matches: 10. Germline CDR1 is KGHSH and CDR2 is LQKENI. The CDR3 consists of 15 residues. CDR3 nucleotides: TGTGCCAGCTCACCGAATCGACAGGGGCAAGGTGAAGCTTTCTTT. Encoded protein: CASSPNRQGQGEAFF.

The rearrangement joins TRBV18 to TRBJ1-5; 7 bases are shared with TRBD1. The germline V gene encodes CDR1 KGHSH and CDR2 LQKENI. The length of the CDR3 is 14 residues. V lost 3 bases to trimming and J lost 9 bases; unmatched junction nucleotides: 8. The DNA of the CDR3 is TGTGCCAGCTCACCGGGACAGAGCCGTTGGCCCCAGCATTTT. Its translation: CASSPGQSRWPQHF.

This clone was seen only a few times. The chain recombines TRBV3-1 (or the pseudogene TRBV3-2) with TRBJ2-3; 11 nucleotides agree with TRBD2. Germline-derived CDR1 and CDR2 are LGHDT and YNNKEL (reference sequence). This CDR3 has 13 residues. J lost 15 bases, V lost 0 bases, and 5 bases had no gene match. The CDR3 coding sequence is TGTGCCAGCAGCCAAGAGACTAGCGGGATAGGATATTTT. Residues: CASSQETSGIGYF.

The CDR3: CASRRGGNADEQYF. CDR3 DNA: TGTGCCAGCAGGAGGGGGGGGAACGCAGACGAGCAGTACTTC. The V gene is TRBV7-6, the J gene TRBJ2-7; D is perhaps TRBD2 (7 bases). This CDR3 spans 14 amino acids. Germline CDR1 is SGHVS and CDR2 is FNYEAQ. Trimming pared 6 bases from V and 5 bases from J, leaving 17 bases between.

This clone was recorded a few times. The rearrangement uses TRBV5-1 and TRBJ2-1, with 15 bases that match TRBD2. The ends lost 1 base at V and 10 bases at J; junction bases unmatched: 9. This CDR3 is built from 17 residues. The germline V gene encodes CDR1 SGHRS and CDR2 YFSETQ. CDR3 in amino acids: CASSLTAPGLAGGEQFF. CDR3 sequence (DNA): TGCGCCAGCAGCTTGACTGCCCCGGGACTAGCGGGAGGCGAGCAGTTCTTC. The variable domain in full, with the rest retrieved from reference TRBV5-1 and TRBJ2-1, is KAGVTQTPRYLIKTRGQQVTLSCSPISGHRSVSWYQQTPGQGLQFLFEYFSETQRNKGNFPGRFSGRQFSNSRSEMNVSTLELGDSALYLCASSLTAPGLAGGEQFFGPGTRLTVL.

CDR3 sequence (DNA): TGTGCCAGCAGTGAAGGCGGGAGTAGGGAGACCCAGTACTTC. Protein: CASSEGGSRETQYF. The J gene is TRBJ2-5, the V gene TRBV6-1; 7 bases are a match to TRBD2. J was trimmed by 5 bases and V by 1 base; bases with no gene match: 4. The V gene's germline CDR1 is MNHNS and CDR2 SASEGT. CDR3 length: 14 amino acids.

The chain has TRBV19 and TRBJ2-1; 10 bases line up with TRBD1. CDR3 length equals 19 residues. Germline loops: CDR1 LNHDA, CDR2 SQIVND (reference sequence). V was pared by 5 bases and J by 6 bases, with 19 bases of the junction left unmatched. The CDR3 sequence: CASSPLRTTGTGAVNEQFF. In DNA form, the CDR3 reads TGTGCCAGTAGTCCCCTACGAACCACCGGGACAGGGGCGGTCAATGAGCAGTTCTTC.

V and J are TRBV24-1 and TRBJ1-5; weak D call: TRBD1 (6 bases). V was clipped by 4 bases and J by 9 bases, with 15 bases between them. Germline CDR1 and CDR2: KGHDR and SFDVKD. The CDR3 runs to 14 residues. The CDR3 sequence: CATSDSRQVWPQHF. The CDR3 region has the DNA TGTGCCACCAGTGACTCCAGACAGGTTTGGCCCCAGCATTTT.

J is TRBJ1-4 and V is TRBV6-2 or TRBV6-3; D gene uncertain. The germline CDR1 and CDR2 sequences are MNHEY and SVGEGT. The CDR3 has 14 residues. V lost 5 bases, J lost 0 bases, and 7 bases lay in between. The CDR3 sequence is CASSRRATNEKLFF. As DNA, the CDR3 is TGTGCCAGCAGTCGCCGGGCAACTAATGAAAAACTGTTTTTT.

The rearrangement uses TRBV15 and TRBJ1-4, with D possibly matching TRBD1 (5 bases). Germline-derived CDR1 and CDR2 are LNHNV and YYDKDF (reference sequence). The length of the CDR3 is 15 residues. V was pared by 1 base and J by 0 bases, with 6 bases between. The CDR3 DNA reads TGTGCCACCAGCAGAGCGGGGGCAACTAATGAAAAACTGTTTTTT. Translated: CATSRAGATNEKLFF.

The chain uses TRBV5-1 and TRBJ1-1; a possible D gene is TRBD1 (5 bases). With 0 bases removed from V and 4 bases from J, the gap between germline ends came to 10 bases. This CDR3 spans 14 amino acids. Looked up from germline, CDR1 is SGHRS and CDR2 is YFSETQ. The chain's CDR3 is CASSLGGGATEAFF. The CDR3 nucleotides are TGCGCCAGCAGCTTGGGGGGAGGGGCCACTGAAGCTTTCTTT. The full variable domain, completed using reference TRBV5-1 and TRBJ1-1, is KAGVTQTPRYLIKTRGQQVTLSCSPISGHRSVSWYQQTPGQGLQFLFEYFSETQRNKGNFPGRFSGRQFSNSRSEMNVSTLELGDSALYLCASSLGGGATEAFFGQGTRLTVV.

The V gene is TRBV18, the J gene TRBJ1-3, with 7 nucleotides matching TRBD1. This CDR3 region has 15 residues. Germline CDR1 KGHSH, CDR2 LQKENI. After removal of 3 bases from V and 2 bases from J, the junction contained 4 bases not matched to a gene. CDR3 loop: CASSPRTGAGNTIYF. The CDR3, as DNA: TGTGCCAGCTCACCCCGGACAGGCGCTGGAAACACCATATATTTT.

CDR3 sequence: CASSLGQGIYEQYF. CDR3 DNA: TGTGCCAGTAGTTTGGGACAGGGGATATACGAGCAGTACTTC. The rearrangement uses TRBV19 and TRBJ2-7, with 10 nucleotides matching TRBD1. Per the germline V gene, CDR1 is LNHDA and CDR2 is SQIVND (reference sequence). The CDR3 spans 14 residues. V lost 5 bases to trimming and J lost 4 bases; unmatched junction nucleotides: 5. The whole variable domain, filled in from reference TRBV19 and TRBJ2-7, reads DGGITQSPKYLFRKEGQNVTLSCEQNLNHDAMYWYRQDPGQGLRLIYYSQIVNDFQKGDIAEGYSVSREKKESFPLTVTSAQKNPTAFYLCASSLGQGIYEQYFGPGTRLTVT.

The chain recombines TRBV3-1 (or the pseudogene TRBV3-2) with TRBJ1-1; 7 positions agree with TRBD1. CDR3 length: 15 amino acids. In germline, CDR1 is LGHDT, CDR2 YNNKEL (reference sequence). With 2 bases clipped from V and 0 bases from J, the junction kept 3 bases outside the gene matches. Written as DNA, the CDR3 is TGTGCCAGCAGCCAAACGGGACAGATGAACACTGAAGCTTTCTTT. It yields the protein CASSQTGQMNTEAFF.

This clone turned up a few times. The CDR3 coding sequence is TGTGCCAGCAGCCCACAGGGGGGCTCCTACGAGCAGTACTTC. This translates into CASSPQGGSYEQYF. The chain is built from TRBV7-9 and TRBJ2-7; TRBD1 agrees at 8 bases. V shed 5 bases and J 0 bases; nucleotides not matched to a gene: 3. Germline V gene lookup returns CDR1 SEHNR and CDR2 FQNEAQ (reference sequence). The CDR3 consists of 14 residues.

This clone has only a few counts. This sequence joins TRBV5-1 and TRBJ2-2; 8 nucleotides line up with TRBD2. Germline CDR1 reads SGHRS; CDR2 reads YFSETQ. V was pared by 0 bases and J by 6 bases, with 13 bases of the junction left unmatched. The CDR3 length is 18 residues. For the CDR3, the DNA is TGCGCCAGCAGCTTGGCAACCCTAGCGGGTGTCAACGCCGGGGAGCTGTTTTTT. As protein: CASSLATLAGVNAGELFF.

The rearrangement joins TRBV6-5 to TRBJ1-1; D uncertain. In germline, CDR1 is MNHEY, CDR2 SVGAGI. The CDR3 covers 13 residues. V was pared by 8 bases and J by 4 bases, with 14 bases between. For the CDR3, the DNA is TGTGCCAGCTGTTCCCTGGGAGCCACTGAAGCTTTCTTT. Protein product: CASCSLGATEAFF.

For the CDR3, the DNA is TGTGCCAGCAGCCCCCAGGGGGGAGCAGCAGATACGCAGTATTTT. Translated: CASSPQGGAADTQYF. The V and J genes are TRBV7-3 and TRBJ2-3; a possible D gene is TRBD1 (7 bases). CDR1 is SGHTA, CDR2 FQGTGA, per germline. This CDR3 comprises 15 residues. V was pared by 5 bases and J by 4 bases, with 16 bases between.

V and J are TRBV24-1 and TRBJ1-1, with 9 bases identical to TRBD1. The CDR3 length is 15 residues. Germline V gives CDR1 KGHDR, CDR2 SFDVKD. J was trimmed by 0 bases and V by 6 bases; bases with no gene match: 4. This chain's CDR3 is CATSSDRGMNTEAFF. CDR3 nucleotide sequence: TGTGCCACCAGTTCCGACAGGGGGATGAACACTGAAGCTTTCTTT.

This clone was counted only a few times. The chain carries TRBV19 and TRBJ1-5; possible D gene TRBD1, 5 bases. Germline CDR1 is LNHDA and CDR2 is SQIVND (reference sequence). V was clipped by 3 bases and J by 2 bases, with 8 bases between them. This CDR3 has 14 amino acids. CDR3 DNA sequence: TGTGCCAGTAGTATGCGGGGGGGCAATCAGCCCCAGCATTTT. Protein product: CASSMRGGNQPQHF.

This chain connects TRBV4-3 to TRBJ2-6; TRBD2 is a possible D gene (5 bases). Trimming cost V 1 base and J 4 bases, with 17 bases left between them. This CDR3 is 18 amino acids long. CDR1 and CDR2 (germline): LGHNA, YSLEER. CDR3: CASSQGAEELWGANVLTF. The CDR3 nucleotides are TGCGCCAGCAGCCAAGGGGCGGAGGAACTCTGGGGGGCCAACGTCCTGACTTTC.

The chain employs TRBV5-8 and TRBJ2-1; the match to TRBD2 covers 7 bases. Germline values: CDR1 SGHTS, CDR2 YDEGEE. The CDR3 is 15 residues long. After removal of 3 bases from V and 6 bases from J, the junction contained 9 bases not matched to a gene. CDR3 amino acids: CASSWEGPYSNEQFF. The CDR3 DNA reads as TGTGCCAGCAGCTGGGAGGGTCCTTACTCCAATGAGCAGTTCTTC.

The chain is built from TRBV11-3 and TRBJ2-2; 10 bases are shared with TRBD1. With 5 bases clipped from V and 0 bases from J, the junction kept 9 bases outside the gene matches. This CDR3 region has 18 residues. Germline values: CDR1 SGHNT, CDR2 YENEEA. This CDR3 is CASSPAVGQGTNTGELFF. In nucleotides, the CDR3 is TGTGCCAGCAGCCCAGCGGTGGGACAGGGGACGAACACCGGGGAGCTGTTTTTT.